The source of this T cell receptor (beta chain) is a study of T cells after posttransplantation cyclophosphamide. General study findings and limits: Donor CD8+ memory clones often dominated recipient blood repertoires at later times. TRB clonality was highly associated with recipient CMV seropositivity and reactivation. TRB overlap between skin or GI tissue T cells and blood was limited.

V shed 2 bases and J shed 0 bases, with 11 bases lying between them. CDR1 is SGHAT, CDR2 FQNNGV, per germline. This CDR3 region has 17 residues. Concerning this clone: Its antigen is as yet unknown.

Busulfan-fludarabine conditioning, marrow transplant, and cyclophosphamide on days +3 and +4 were administered. Assay: immunoSEQ multiplex PCR; the TCRdb copy retains only in-frame clones and omits some. The sample has about 20,000 clones, 74% seen once. This receptor was obtained from a male patient between 25 and 39 years old who received an allogeneic stem cell transplant from a related donor, was CMV-positive, and had acute GVHD only. Part of the T cells may come from the graft donor. V usage is TRBV11-2 and J usage is TRBJ1-6; D not certain. This specimen was PBMCs, taken after an allogeneic stem cell transplant with post-transplant cyclophosphamide. The CDR3 nucleotides read TGTGCCAGCAGCTTATCGGGGTCGGTCTCCTATAATTCACCCCTCCACTTT. Its translation: CASSLSGSVSYNSPLHF. The full variable domain, with the rest looked up from reference TRBV11-2 and TRBJ1-6, is EAGVAQSPRYKIIEKRQSVAFWCNPISGHATLYWYQQILGQGPKLLIQFQNNGVVDDSQLPKDRFSAERLKGVDSTLKIQPAKLEDSAVYLCASSLSGSVSYNSPLHFGNGTRLTVT.